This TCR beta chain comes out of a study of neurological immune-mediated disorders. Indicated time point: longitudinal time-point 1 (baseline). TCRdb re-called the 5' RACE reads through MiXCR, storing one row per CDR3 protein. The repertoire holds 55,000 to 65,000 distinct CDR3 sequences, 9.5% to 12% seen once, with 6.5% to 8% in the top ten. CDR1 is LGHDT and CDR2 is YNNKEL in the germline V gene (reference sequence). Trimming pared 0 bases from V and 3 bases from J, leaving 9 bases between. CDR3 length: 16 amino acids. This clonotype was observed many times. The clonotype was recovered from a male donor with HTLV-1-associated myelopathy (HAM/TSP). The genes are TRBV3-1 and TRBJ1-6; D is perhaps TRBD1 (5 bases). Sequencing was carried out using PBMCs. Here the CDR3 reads CASSQEAGHYNSPLHF. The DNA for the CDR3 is TGTGCCAGCAGCCAAGAAGCCGGACACTATAATTCACCCCTCCACTTT. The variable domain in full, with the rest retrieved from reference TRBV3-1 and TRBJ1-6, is DTAVSQTPKYLVTQMGNDKSIKCEQNLGHDTMYWYKQDSKKFLKIMFSYNNKELIINETVPNRFSPKSPDKAHLNLHINSLELGDSAVYFCASSQEAGHYNSPLHFGNGTRLTVT.